Listed here are 11 T cell receptor beta chains from one sample, sequenced in a study of early T cells in non-severe SARS-CoV-2 infection. TCRdb re-called the 5' RACE reads with MiXCR, one entry per CDR3 protein. The data contain 45,000 or so distinct CDR3 sequences, less than 8.5% of them singletons. The sample taken for sequencing was whole blood. These receptors were collected from an adult who was a healthcare worker with PCR-confirmed SARS-CoV-2 infection or an uninfected control (not recorded which).

This clonotype has more than one count but fewer than ten. The chain carries TRBV12-3 or TRBV12-4 and TRBJ1-3; the D gene is possibly TRBD1 (5 bases). V lost 8 bases and J lost 4, with 15 bases in between. This CDR3 has 14 amino acids. Written as DNA, the CDR3 is TGTGCCAGCGGAACCGGGACGGGAGGAAACACCATATATTTT. Encoded protein: CASGTGTGGNTIYF.

The chain is built from TRBV29-1 and TRBJ1-3; D is perhaps TRBD1 (5 bases). The V gene's germline CDR1 is SQVTM and CDR2 ANQGSEA. Trimming pared 4 bases from V and 4 bases from J, leaving 11 bases between. The CDR3 has 13 residues. This CDR3 is CSVGRESGNTIYF. The CDR3 DNA follows: TGCAGCGTTGGCAGGGAGTCCGGAAACACCATATATTTT.

The V and J genes are TRBV28 and TRBJ1-1, with 10 bases lining up with TRBD1. The CDR3 totals 14 residues. Germline values: CDR1 MDHEN, CDR2 SYDVKM. The trim removed 5 bases at V and 7 bases at J, leaving 7 bases unmatched. In nucleotides, the CDR3 is TGTGCCAGCAGTCCACACCGGACAGGGGGTGAAGCTTTCTTT. This gives the protein CASSPHRTGGEAFF.

The gene calls are TRBV10-3 and TRBJ1-1; D possibly corresponds to TRBD1 (5 bases). The CDR3 contains 11 residues. From germline, CDR1 is ENHRY and CDR2 SYGVKD. Trimming took 8 bases from V and 6 from J, leaving 10 bases between them. The CDR3 DNA reads as TGTGCCATCCAAGGGGACTCTGAAGCTTTCTTT. Amino acid sequence: CAIQGDSEAFF.

Ten or more counts support this clonotype. J is TRBJ2-7 and V is TRBV12-3 or TRBV12-4; 7 positions match TRBD1. The CDR3 is 17 amino acids. Trimming removed 6 bases from V and 1 base from J; junction bases left unmatched: 15. CDR3 nucleotides: TGTGCCAGCAGCCCCATAGTGGGACAGTTAAATTCCTACGAGCAGTACTTC. It translates to CASSPIVGQLNSYEQYF.

The sample holds many counts of this clonotype. The chain carries TRBV5-4 and TRBJ2-3; D unclear. V gave up 4 bases and J gave up 2 bases, with 14 bases separating them. The CDR3 has 15 residues. Germline values: CDR1 SGHNT, CDR2 YYREEE (reference sequence). This chain's CDR3 is CASSPPQGYTDTQYF. The CDR3 region has the DNA TGTGCCAGCAGCCCACCCCAAGGGTACACAGATACGCAGTATTTT.

This clonotype turned up a few times. V usage is TRBV15 and J usage is TRBJ2-2; no clear D gene. The length of the CDR3 is 17 residues. V lost 4 bases, J lost 1 base, and 16 bases lay in between. Looked up from germline, CDR1 is LNHNV and CDR2 is YYDKDF (reference sequence). Here the CDR3 reads CATSIKKIRWNTGELFF. CDR3 DNA: TGTGCCACCAGCATAAAAAAGATTCGGTGGAACACCGGGGAGCTGTTTTTT.

This clonotype was recorded many times. V and J are TRBV19 and TRBJ1-2, with TRBD1 matching 11 bases. V gave up 5 bases and J gave up 4 bases; unmatched junction bases: 12. Germline lookup yields CDR1 LNHDA and CDR2 SQIVND (reference sequence). CDR3 length: 17 residues. In DNA form, the CDR3 reads TGTGCCAGTAGTCTCGGACAGGGGGCGCGAAACCTCTATGGCTACACCTTC. Its protein product is CASSLGQGARNLYGYTF.

By share, this clonotype counts as medium-sized. The chain has TRBV12-3 or TRBV12-4 and TRBJ2-3; D unresolved. V was pared by 7 bases and J by 7 bases, with 9 bases between. The CDR3 sequence is 11 residues long. CDR3 sequence (DNA): TGTGCCAGCAAGAGGACCTATACGCAGTATTTT. This sequence encodes CASKRTYTQYF.

The chain combines TRBV9 with TRBJ1-2, with 8 bases that match TRBD1. Per the germline V gene, CDR1 is SGDLS and CDR2 is YYNGEE. The CDR3 has 16 amino acids. Unmatched junction bases numbered 9, after V lost 1 base and J lost 4 bases. The CDR3 loop is CASSVYPDRAGYGYTF. CDR3 nucleotide sequence: TGTGCCAGCAGCGTATATCCGGACAGGGCTGGCTATGGCTACACCTTC. Full variable domain (missing parts from reference TRBV9 and TRBJ1-2): DSGVTQTPKHLITATGQRVTLRCSPRSGDLSVYWYQQSLDQGLQFLIQYYNGEERAKGNILERFSAQQFPDLHSELNLSSLELGDSALYFCASSVYPDRAGYGYTFGSGTRLTVV.

This chain uses TRBV5-1 with TRBJ2-7; D unresolved. This CDR3 region has 13 residues. CDR1 SGHRS and CDR2 YFSETQ come from the germline V gene. V dropped 2 bases and J dropped 7 bases, with 13 bases sitting between them. Written as DNA, the CDR3 is TGCGCCAGCAGCTTTAGAGCCCTCGGAGAGCAGTACTTC. Its translation: CASSFRALGEQYF.